A single sample is the source of the 25 T cell receptor beta chains below, sequenced in a study of blood T cell repertoires in COVID-19. Sequencing used immunoSEQ multiplex PCR; TCRdb keeps in-frame clones, though not all of them. The sample comprises some 410,000 clones, approximately 88% of which are singletons, and over 0.9% rests with the top ten. The material sequenced was PBMCs or T cells enriched from blood (not recorded which). Source of these receptors: a woman aged 30 to 39 with acute COVID-19.

The CDR3 protein is CASSLDGRGSYNEQFF. The CDR3 nucleotides read TGCGCCAGCAGCTTGGACGGCAGGGGGTCCTACAATGAGCAGTTCTTC. The chain couples TRBV5-1 to TRBJ2-1; 7 bases map to TRBD1. After removal of 0 bases from V and 1 base from J, the junction contained 4 bases not matched to a gene. This CDR3 spans 16 amino acids. The germline V gene encodes CDR1 SGHRS and CDR2 YFSETQ.

The chain is built from TRBV6-5 and TRBJ1-6, with a possible D match to TRBD1 (6 bases). The CDR3 runs to 14 residues. V dropped 6 bases and J dropped 10 bases, with 16 bases sitting between them. CDR1 is MNHEY, CDR2 SVGAGI, per germline. DNA for the CDR3: TGTGCCAGCAGGTCAAGCGGGGGGCGGTCACCCCTCCACTTT. Protein: CASRSSGGRSPLHF.

The V gene is TRBV24-1, the J gene TRBJ2-3; maybe TRBD1 (5 bases). This CDR3 has 17 residues. CDR1 is KGHDR, CDR2 SFDVKD, per germline. The V end lost 4 bases, the J end lost 0 bases, and 16 bases lay between the germline ends. CDR3 protein: CATSDRSRDSSTDTQYF. The CDR3 bases are TGTGCCACCAGTGACCGGAGCAGGGATTCTAGCACAGATACGCAGTATTTT.

The rearrangement joins TRBV5-1 to TRBJ1-5; a weak D match, TRBD1 (5 bases). Per the germline V gene, CDR1 is SGHRS and CDR2 is YFSETQ. The length of the CDR3 is 17 residues. The ends were cut back, 4 bases at V and 0 bases at J, with 17 bases in the middle. The CDR3 nucleotides read TGCGCCAGCAGCCTCGGGGGAGAAATTCATAGCAATCAGCCCCAGCATTTT. Translation: CASSLGGEIHSNQPQHF.

The chain recombines TRBV5-1 with TRBJ1-2; D not resolved. Trimming cost V 0 bases and J 4 bases, with 10 bases left between them. Germline CDR1 reads SGHRS; CDR2 reads YFSETQ. This CDR3 comprises 14 residues. The CDR3, as DNA: TGCGCCAGCAGCTTGGGAGCCAGACTCTATGGCTACACCTTC. Translation: CASSLGARLYGYTF. Drawing the rest from reference TRBV5-1 and TRBJ1-2, the complete variable domain is KAGVTQTPRYLIKTRGQQVTLSCSPISGHRSVSWYQQTPGQGLQFLFEYFSETQRNKGNFPGRFSGRQFSNSRSEMNVSTLELGDSALYLCASSLGARLYGYTFGSGTRLTVV.

The chain carries TRBV10-2 and TRBJ1-5; TRBD1 is a possible D gene (6 bases). Trimming pared 8 bases from V and 5 bases from J, leaving 13 bases between. The CDR3 consists of 13 residues. CDR1 WSHSY and CDR2 SAAADI come from the germline V gene. This CDR3 is CASRAPGDQPQHF. In DNA, the CDR3 is TGCGCCAGCCGAGCCCCAGGGGATCAGCCCCAGCATTTT.

The chain combines TRBV19 with TRBJ1-1, with D unresolved. This CDR3 region has 12 residues. V was trimmed by 5 bases and J by 3 bases, leaving 7 bases between them. Germline lookup yields CDR1 LNHDA and CDR2 SQIVND (reference sequence). The CDR3 coding sequence is TGTGCCAGTAGTTTAAGCTACACTGAAGCTTTCTTT. Its translation: CASSLSYTEAFF.

The V and J genes are TRBV19 and TRBJ2-1; 8 bases are shared with TRBD2. The CDR3 has 14 amino acids. The junction had 9 bases not matched to a gene; V was cut back by 6 bases and J by 8 bases. Germline CDR1 and CDR2: LNHDA and SQIVND (reference sequence). CDR3 region: CASSEALAVYEQFF. In DNA, the CDR3 is TGTGCCAGTAGCGAGGCACTAGCGGTTTATGAGCAGTTCTTC. The full variable domain, in which reference TRBV19 and TRBJ2-1 provide the parts outside the CDR3, is DGGITQSPKYLFRKEGQNVTLSCEQNLNHDAMYWYRQDPGQGLRLIYYSQIVNDFQKGDIAEGYSVSREKKESFPLTVTSAQKNPTAFYLCASSEALAVYEQFFGPGTRLTVL.

The chain recombines TRBV27 with TRBJ2-3; tentatively, D is TRBD1 (6 bases). This CDR3 spans 19 amino acids. Trimming removed 0 bases from V and 0 bases from J, with 19 bases in between. Germline V gene sequence: CDR1 MNHEY, CDR2 SMNVEV (reference sequence). CDR3 in amino acids: CASSLSVARTDPSTDTQYF. CDR3 DNA: TGTGCCAGCAGTTTATCGGTAGCCCGGACAGACCCAAGCACAGATACGCAGTATTTT.

This chain links TRBV5-1 with TRBJ2-7, with 8 positions matching TRBD1. The CDR3 is 14 residues long. Germline V gene data show CDR1 as SGHRS and CDR2 as YFSETQ. V trimming: 5 bases; J trimming: 4 bases; junction bases outside the gene matches: 8. CDR3 residues: CASSGSQGVYEQYF. In nucleotides, the CDR3 is TGCGCCAGCAGTGGGTCACAGGGGGTTTACGAGCAGTACTTC.

The genes are TRBV7-9 and TRBJ2-5, with 8 bases fitting TRBD2. Germline loops: CDR1 SEHNR, CDR2 FQNEAQ (reference sequence). This CDR3 region has 15 residues. The ends lost 4 bases at V and 5 bases at J; junction bases unmatched: 9. The CDR3 is CASSSGGALLETQYF. CDR3 nucleotides: TGTGCCAGCAGCTCCGGGGGGGCCCTACTTGAGACCCAGTACTTC.

The genes are TRBV2 and TRBJ1-1, with 9 bases lining up with TRBD1. Trimming at V came to 3 bases and at J to 0 bases, leaving 2 bases not matched to a gene. The CDR3 covers 15 residues. Germline V CDR1 and CDR2: SNHLY, FYNNEI. In nucleotides, the CDR3 is TGTGCCAGCAGTGACCGGACAGGGGTGAACACTGAAGCTTTCTTT. Protein: CASSDRTGVNTEAFF.

The chain couples TRBV4-1 to TRBJ2-7; 8 bases match TRBD1. V gave up 1 base and J gave up 4 bases; unmatched junction bases: 6. The germline V gene has CDR1 MGHRA and CDR2 YSYEKL. The CDR3 loop spans 15 amino acids. Here the CDR3 DNA reads TGCGCCAGCAGCCAAGGGAGAACAGGGGGATACGAGCAGTACTTC. It codes for CASSQGRTGGYEQYF.

V is TRBV30 and J is TRBJ2-5, with D maybe TRBD1 (5 bases). Per germline, CDR1 GTSNPN and CDR2 SVGIG (reference sequence). The length of the CDR3 is 12 residues. The CDR3 sequence: CMGGKGEETQYF. The CDR3 coding sequence is TGTATGGGCGGAAAAGGGGAAGAGACCCAGTACTTC. The full variable domain, rest sourced from reference TRBV30 and TRBJ2-5, is SQTIHQWPATLVQPVGSPLSLECTVEGTSNPNLYWYRQAAGRGLQLLFYSVGIGQISSEVPQNLSASRPQDRQFILSSKKLLLSDSGFYLCMGGKGEETQYFGPGTRLLVL.

The chain carries TRBV4-1 and TRBJ2-7; maybe TRBD1 (5 bases). Between the trimmed V and J ends, which lost 1 base and 0 bases, there was a span of 7 bases. The germline V gene has CDR1 MGHRA and CDR2 YSYEKL. This CDR3 comprises 14 residues. CDR3 region: CASSQGQLSYEQYF. CDR3 nucleotides: TGCGCCAGCAGCCAAGGACAGCTCTCCTACGAGCAGTACTTC.

This sequence joins TRBV7-3 and TRBJ1-1; tentatively, D is TRBD1 (5 bases). Trimming removed 2 bases at V and 4 bases at J, with 11 bases between. Looked up from germline, CDR1 is SGHTA and CDR2 is FQGTGA. This CDR3 has 14 residues. CDR3 nucleotides: TGTGCCAGCAGCTTACTAGGGGTGGGCACTGAAGCTTTCTTT. It translates to CASSLLGVGTEAFF.

This clone was seen just once. The chain combines TRBV7-3 with TRBJ2-6, with TRBD1 as a possible D gene (6 bases). Germline-derived CDR1 and CDR2 are SGHTA and FQGTGA. The CDR3 totals 16 residues. Deletions cut 5 bases from V and 2 bases from J, with 13 bases between. This CDR3 reads CASSEWAGAGANVLTF. The CDR3 DNA reads as TGTGCCAGCAGCGAGTGGGCAGGGGCTGGGGCCAACGTCCTGACTTTC.

The rearrangement links TRBV18 to TRBJ2-2; possibly TRBD1 for D (6 bases). Trimming cost V 2 bases and J 5 bases, with 18 bases left between them. CDR3 length: 17 amino acids. Germline CDR1 and CDR2: KGHSH and LQKENI. CDR3 bases: TGTGCCAGCTCACCAAGGAACCAGGGGCCGGGAACCGGGGAGCTGTTTTTT. The encoded protein is CASSPRNQGPGTGELFF.

The rearrangement links TRBV11-3 to TRBJ2-5, with D possibly TRBD1 on 5 matching bases. The CDR3 extends over 14 amino acids. V shed 6 bases and J shed 5 bases, with 16 bases lying between them. CDR1 is SGHNT and CDR2 is YENEEA in the germline V gene. CDR3 DNA sequence: TGTGCCAGCAGTCCCAATTCAGGGTCTGAGACCCAGTACTTC. Its translation: CASSPNSGSETQYF. The variable domain in full, with the rest retrieved from reference TRBV11-3 and TRBJ2-5, is EAGVVQSPRYKIIEKKQPVAFWCNPISGHNTLYWYLQNLGQGPELLIRYENEEAVDDSQLPKDRFSAERLKGVDSTLKIQPAELGDSAVYLCASSPNSGSETQYFGPGTRLLVL.

This chain connects TRBV4-2 to TRBJ1-2; D uncertain. CDR1 and CDR2 (germline): LGHNA, YNFKEQ. CDR3 size: 16 residues. Trimming removed 0 bases at V and 4 bases at J, with 15 bases between. The CDR3 DNA sequence: TGTGCCAGCAGCCAAGACCCCGGGGAGTCGGGCTATGGCTACACCTTC. It translates to CASSQDPGESGYGYTF.

V gene TRBV5-1 combines with J gene TRBJ1-6; TRBD1 aligns across 10 bases. This CDR3 is built from 16 residues. Germline CDR1 SGHRS, CDR2 YFSETQ. J gave up 9 bases and V 1 base, and 7 bases lay outside the gene matches. DNA for the CDR3: TGCGCCAGCAGCTTGCCGGGACAGGGGCCCGGTTCACCCCTCCACTTT. Amino acids: CASSLPGQGPGSPLHF.

The chain has TRBV4-1 and TRBJ1-5; D uncertain. Trimming left V 0 bases short and J 4 bases short, with 4 bases between. Germline V gives CDR1 MGHRA, CDR2 YSYEKL. CDR3 length equals 13 residues. The CDR3 nucleotides are TGCGCCAGCAGCCAAGATCGGAATCAGCCCCAGCATTTT. This translates into CASSQDRNQPQHF.

This rearrangement joins TRBV27 to TRBJ1-3; 7 bases map to TRBD1. Trimming cost V 3 bases and J 1 base; bases outside gene matches: 3. From germline, CDR1 is MNHEY and CDR2 SMNVEV (reference sequence). This CDR3 spans 15 amino acids. CDR3 nucleotides: TGTGCCAGCAGTTTTTCGACAGGGTCTGGAAACACCATATATTTT. Protein sequence: CASSFSTGSGNTIYF.

The chain is built from TRBV5-6 and TRBJ2-3, with TRBD2 matching 10 bases. Germline lookup yields CDR1 SGHDT and CDR2 YYEEEE. The CDR3 runs to 15 residues. The junction had 8 bases not matched to a gene; V was cut back by 6 bases and J by 4 bases. The CDR3 coding sequence is TGTGCCAGCAAGAGGCTAGCGGGGGAGGCAGATACGCAGTATTTT. This sequence encodes CASKRLAGEADTQYF.

V and J are TRBV12-2 and TRBJ1-2; the table calls TRBD1, which could not be checked here. TRBV12-2 is classified as a pseudogene. CDR3 length equals 12 residues. Here the CDR3 DNA reads TGTGCAAGTCGCCCCCAGGGTGGTGGCTACACCTTC. Translated: CASRPQGGGYTF.